This T cell receptor beta chain was obtained from a study of neurological immune-mediated disorders. V was shortened by 5 bases and J by 0 bases, with 10 bases between the two germline ends. The CDR3 runs to 13 residues. Germline V CDR1 and CDR2: DFQATT, SNEGSKA (reference sequence). General study points: The study found the most TCR clonal expansion in HTLV-1-associated myelopathy and the least in multiple sclerosis, below healthy controls. The absence of any CDR3 amino acid sequence shared by expanded clones across subjects suggests that repertoires were private in all groups.

The team produced cDNA through 5'RACE using 10-nucleotide random UMIs. TCRdb ran MiXCR on the 5' RACE reads and lists one entry per CDR3 protein. The profile covers 25,000 to 30,000 distinct CDR3 sequences, with about a sixth appearing a single time and 4.5% to 5% taken by the ten largest. As for time point: technical triplicate 3. Sorted libraries used some 1 million CD4+ or CD8+ T cells. By share, this clonotype counts as medium-sized. The antigen remains unidentified. The sequencing input was CD4+ T cells from blood. The genes are TRBV20-1 and TRBJ2-5, with D hard to call. The receptor was derived from a female donor with HTLV-1-associated myelopathy (HAM/TSP). DNA of the CDR3: TGCAGTGCTGGCATACAGTACCAAGAGACCCAGTACTTC. It encodes CSAGIQYQETQYF.